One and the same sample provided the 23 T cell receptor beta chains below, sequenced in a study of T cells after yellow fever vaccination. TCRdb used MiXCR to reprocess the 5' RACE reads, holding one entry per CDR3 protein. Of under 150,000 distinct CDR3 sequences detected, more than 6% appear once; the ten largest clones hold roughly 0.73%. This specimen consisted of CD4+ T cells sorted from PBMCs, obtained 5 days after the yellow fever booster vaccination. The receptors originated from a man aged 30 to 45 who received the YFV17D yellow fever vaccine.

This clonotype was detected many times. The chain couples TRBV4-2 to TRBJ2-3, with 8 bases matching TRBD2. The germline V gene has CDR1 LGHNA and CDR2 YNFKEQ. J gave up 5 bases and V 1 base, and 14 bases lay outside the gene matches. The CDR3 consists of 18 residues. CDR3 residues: CASSQGGTSGRPVDTQYF. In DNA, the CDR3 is TGTGCCAGCAGCCAAGGCGGGACTAGTGGGCGACCGGTAGATACGCAGTATTTT.

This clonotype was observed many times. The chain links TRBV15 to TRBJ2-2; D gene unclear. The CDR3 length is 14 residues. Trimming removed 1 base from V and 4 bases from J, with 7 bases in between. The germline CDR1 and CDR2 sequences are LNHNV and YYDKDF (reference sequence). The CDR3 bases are TGTGCCACCAGCAGAGCCGGTCTCACCGGGGAGCTGTTTTTT. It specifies CATSRAGLTGELFF.

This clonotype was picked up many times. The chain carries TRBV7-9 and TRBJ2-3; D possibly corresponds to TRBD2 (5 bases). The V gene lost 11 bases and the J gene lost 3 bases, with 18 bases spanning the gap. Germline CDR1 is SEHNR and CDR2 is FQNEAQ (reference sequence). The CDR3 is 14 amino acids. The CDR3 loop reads CAGQKGVGTDTQYF. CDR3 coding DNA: TGTGCCGGGCAGAAGGGAGTGGGTACAGATACGCAGTATTTT.

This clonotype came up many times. The DNA of the CDR3 is TGTGCCAGCGGGGCGAGGGGGTACGAGCAGTACTTC. Amino acids: CASGARGYEQYF. J is TRBJ2-7 and V is TRBV6-5; possible D gene TRBD1, 6 bases. The CDR3 is made up of 12 amino acids. Germline assignment: CDR1 MNHEY and CDR2 SVGAGI. V lost 8 bases to trimming and J lost 4 bases, with 12 bases between them.

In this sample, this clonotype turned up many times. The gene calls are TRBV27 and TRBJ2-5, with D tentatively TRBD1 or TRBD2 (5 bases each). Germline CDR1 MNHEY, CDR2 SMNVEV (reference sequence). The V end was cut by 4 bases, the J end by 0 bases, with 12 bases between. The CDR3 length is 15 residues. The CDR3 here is CASSSLGADQETQYF. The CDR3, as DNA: TGTGCCAGCAGTTCACTCGGGGCTGACCAAGAGACCCAGTACTTC.

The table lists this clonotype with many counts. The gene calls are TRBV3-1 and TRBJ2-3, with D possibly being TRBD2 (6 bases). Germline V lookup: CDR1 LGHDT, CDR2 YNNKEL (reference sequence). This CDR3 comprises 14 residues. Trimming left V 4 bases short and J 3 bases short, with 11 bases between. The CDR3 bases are TGTGCCAGCAGCCTTCTCGGGGGAACAGATACGCAGTATTTT. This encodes CASSLLGGTDTQYF.

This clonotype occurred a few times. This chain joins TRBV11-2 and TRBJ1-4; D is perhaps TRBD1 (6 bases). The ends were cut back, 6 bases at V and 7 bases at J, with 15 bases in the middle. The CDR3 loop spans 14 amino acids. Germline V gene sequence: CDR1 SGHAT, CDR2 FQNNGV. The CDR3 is CASSPATGFEKLFF. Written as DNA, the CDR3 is TGTGCCAGCAGTCCGGCGACAGGCTTTGAAAAACTGTTTTTT.

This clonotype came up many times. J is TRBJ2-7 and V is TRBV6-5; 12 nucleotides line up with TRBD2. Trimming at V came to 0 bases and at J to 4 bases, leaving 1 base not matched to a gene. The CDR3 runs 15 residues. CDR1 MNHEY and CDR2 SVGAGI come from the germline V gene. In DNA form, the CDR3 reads TGTGCCAGCAGTTACTCGACTAGCGGGAGTTACGAGCAGTACTTC. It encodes CASSYSTSGSYEQYF.

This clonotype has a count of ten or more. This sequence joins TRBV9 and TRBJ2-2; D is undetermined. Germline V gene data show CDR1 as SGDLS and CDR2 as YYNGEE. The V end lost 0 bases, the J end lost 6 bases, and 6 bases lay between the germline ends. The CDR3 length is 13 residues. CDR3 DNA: TGTGCCAGCAGCGTAGTAGTGTCCGGGGAGCTGTTTTTT. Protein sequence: CASSVVVSGELFF.

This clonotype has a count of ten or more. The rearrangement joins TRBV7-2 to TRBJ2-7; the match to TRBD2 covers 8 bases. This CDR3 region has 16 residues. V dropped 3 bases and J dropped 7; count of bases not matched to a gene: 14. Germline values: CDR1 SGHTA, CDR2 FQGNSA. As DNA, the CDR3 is TGTGCCAGCAGCTTTCGGGGTACTAGCGGAGGCTCTGAGCAGTACTTC. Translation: CASSFRGTSGGSEQYF.

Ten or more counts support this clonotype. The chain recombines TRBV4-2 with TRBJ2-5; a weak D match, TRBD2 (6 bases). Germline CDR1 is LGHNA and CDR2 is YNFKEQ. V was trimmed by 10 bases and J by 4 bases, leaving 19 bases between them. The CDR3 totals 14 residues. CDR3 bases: TGTGCCACTGCTTCACTCGGGAGTGGAGAGACCCAGTACTTC. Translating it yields CATASLGSGETQYF.

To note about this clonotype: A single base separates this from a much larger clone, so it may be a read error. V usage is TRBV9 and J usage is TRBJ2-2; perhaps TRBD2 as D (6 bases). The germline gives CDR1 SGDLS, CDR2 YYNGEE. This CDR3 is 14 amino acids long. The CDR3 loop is CASSARVEGGKLFF. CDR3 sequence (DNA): TGTGCCAGCAGCGCCAGAGTGGAGGGCGGGAAGCTGTTTTTT.

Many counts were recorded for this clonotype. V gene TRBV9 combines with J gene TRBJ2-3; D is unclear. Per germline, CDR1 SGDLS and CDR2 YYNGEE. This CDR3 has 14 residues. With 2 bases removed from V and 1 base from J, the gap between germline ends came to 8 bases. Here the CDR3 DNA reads TGTGCCAGCAGCGTGACGGTGGGCACAGATACGCAGTATTTT. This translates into CASSVTVGTDTQYF.

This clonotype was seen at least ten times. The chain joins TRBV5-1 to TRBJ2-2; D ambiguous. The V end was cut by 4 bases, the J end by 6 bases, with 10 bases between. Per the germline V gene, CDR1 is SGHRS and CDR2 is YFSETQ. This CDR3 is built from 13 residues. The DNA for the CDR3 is TGCGCCAGCAGCGGGGATCCCGCCGGGGAGCTGTTTTTT. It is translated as CASSGDPAGELFF.

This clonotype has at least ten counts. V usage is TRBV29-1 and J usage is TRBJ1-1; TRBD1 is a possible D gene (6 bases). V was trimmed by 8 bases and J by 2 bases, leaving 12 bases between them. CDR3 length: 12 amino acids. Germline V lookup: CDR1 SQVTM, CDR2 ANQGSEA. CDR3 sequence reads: CSCGGVNTEAFF. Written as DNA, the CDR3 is TGCAGCTGCGGGGGCGTCAACACTGAAGCTTTCTTT.

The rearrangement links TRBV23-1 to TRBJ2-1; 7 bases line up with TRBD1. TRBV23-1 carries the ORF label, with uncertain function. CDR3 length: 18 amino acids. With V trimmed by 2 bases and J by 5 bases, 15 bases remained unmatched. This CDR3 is CASSQRKRYWTGHNEQFF. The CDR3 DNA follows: TGCGCCAGCAGTCAACGCAAAAGGTATTGGACAGGCCACAATGAGCAGTTCTTC.

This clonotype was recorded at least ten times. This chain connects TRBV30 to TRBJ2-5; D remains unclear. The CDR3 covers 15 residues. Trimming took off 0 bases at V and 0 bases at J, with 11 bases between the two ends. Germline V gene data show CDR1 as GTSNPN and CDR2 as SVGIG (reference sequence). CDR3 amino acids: CAWSVTSQNQETQYF. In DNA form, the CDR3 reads TGTGCCTGGAGTGTTACCAGCCAGAACCAAGAGACCCAGTACTTC.

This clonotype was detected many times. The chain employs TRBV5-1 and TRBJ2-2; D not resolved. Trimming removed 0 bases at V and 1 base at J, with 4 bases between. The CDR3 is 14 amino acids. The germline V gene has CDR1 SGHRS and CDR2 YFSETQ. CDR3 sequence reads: CASSLVGNTGELFF. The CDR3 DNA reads TGCGCCAGCAGCTTGGTCGGGAACACCGGGGAGCTGTTTTTT. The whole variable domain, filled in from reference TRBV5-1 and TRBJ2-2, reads KAGVTQTPRYLIKTRGQQVTLSCSPISGHRSVSWYQQTPGQGLQFLFEYFSETQRNKGNFPGRFSGRQFSNSRSEMNVSTLELGDSALYLCASSLVGNTGELFFGEGSRLTVL.

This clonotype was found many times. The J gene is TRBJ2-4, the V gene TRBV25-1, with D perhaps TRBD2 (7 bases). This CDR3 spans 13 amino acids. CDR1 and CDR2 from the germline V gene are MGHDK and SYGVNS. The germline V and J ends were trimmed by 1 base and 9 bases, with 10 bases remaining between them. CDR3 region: CASSEWGGPIQYF. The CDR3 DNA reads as TGTGCCAGCAGTGAATGGGGGGGGCCCATTCAGTACTTC.

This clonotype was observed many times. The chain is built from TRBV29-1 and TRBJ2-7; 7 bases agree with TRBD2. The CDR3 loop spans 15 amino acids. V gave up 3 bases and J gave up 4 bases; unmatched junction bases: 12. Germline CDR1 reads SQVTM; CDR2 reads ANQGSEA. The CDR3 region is CSVDVGRGRFYEQYF. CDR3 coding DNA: TGCAGCGTTGATGTTGGGAGGGGACGGTTTTACGAGCAGTACTTC.

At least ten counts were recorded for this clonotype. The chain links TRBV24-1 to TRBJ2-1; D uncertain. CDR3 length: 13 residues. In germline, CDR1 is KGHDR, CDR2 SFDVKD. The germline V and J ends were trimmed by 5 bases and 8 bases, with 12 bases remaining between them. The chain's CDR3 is CATSGVTDHEQFF. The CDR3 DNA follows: TGTGCCACCAGTGGGGTCACGGACCATGAGCAGTTCTTC.

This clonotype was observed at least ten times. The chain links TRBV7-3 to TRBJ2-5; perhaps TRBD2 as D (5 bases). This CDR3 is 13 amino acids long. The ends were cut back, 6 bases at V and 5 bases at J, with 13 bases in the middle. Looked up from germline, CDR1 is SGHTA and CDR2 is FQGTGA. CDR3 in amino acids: CASSPTGWETQYF. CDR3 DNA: TGTGCCAGCAGTCCCACGGGGTGGGAGACCCAGTACTTC.

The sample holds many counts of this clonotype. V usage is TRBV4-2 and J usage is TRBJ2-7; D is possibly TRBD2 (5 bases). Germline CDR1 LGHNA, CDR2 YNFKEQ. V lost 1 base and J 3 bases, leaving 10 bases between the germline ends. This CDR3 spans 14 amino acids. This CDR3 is CASSQGGGYYEQYF. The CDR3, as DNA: TGTGCCAGCAGCCAAGGTGGCGGGTACTACGAGCAGTACTTC.